The 5 T cell receptor beta chains in this list originate from one sample, sequenced in a study of cytomegalovirus exposure and HLA in healthy donors (TCRdb year 2017). Library preparation used the immunoSEQ multiplex PCR assay. For the multiplex PCR, a mixture combining 60 forward primers for TCR Vbeta segments and 13 reverse primers for TCR Jbeta segments was used. Not all clones reach the TCRdb copy of this immuneACCESS table, which keeps in-frame sequences only. Checked studies attribute under half of the gap to unresolved V genes and leave the rest unexplained. The sample yields more than 85,000 clones; around four fifths were counted once. The ten largest clones take up 2.5% to 3% of the sample. Source material: PBMCs. The source is a man aged 40-49 years in good health and CMV-seronegative.

Only a few counts were recorded for this clone. This chain links TRBV6-5 with TRBJ2-7; tentative D call: TRBD1 (5 bases). Trimming took 8 bases from V and 5 from J, leaving 19 bases between them. This CDR3 has 14 residues. Germline V gives CDR1 MNHEY, CDR2 SVGAGI. CDR3 in amino acids: CASERAGLGHEQYF. CDR3 DNA sequence: TGTGCCAGCGAACGGGCAGGGCTGGGCCACGAGCAGTACTTC.

This chain uses TRBV5-1 with TRBJ1-4, with D perhaps matching TRBD1 (5 bases). The ends were cut back, 4 bases at V and 0 bases at J, with 13 bases in the middle. Germline CDR1 is SGHRS and CDR2 is YFSETQ. The CDR3 covers 16 residues. Here the CDR3 DNA reads TGCGCCAGCAGCAAACCGCAGGGCGCAACTAATGAAAAACTGTTTTTT. As protein: CASSKPQGATNEKLFF.

The V call is TRBV27, the J call TRBJ2-1, with 10 nucleotides matching TRBD1. CDR3 length: 16 residues. Germline CDR1 is MNHEY and CDR2 is SMNVEV (reference sequence). V lost 5 bases, J lost 8 bases, and 12 bases stayed unmatched. CDR3 sequence (DNA): TGTGCCAGCAGTAAGAGCCGGGACAGGGGAATTTATGAGCAGTTCTTC. Its translation: CASSKSRDRGIYEQFF.

This clone was seen only once. This chain links TRBV4-1 with TRBJ2-3; 11 positions match TRBD2. This CDR3 has 19 amino acids. With V trimmed by 2 bases and J by 0 bases, 10 bases remained unmatched. In germline, CDR1 is MGHRA, CDR2 YSYEKL. The CDR3 sequence is CASSQTPASGGLSTDTQYF. The CDR3 DNA is TGCGCCAGCAGCCAAACTCCGGCTAGCGGGGGGCTGAGCACAGATACGCAGTATTTT.

This clone was seen once. This sequence joins TRBV6-1 and TRBJ2-3, with 8 bases matching TRBD2. CDR1 and CDR2 from the germline V gene are MNHNS and SASEGT. This CDR3 is built from 15 residues. J lost 5 bases, V lost 6 bases, and 10 bases had no gene match. Here the CDR3 DNA reads TGTGCCAGCAGATTAAGACTAGCGAGGCTAGATACGCAGTATTTT. Translated, it gives CASRLRLARLDTQYF.